Each of the 10 T cell receptor beta chains below was sequenced from the same sample in a study of molecular identifiers for immune sequencing clone quantification (dated by TCRdb to the late 2010s). Libraries were constructed by PCR. The sequencer listed for this sample is Illumina HiSeq 4000. TCRdb took the public reads, trimmed them with fastp at Q25, ran MiXCR for clone calling and kept in-frame beta chains. Rows are combined by CDR3 protein, so each entry shows the most common genes and DNA. For this sample the table gives approximately 37,000 distinct CDR3 sequences, of which 15% to 20% were detected only once. Under 1.4% of the sample belongs to the ten largest clones. The sample consisted of naive CD8+ T cells from blood, with Jurkat cell RNA spiked in. This specimen's cell subset or site label, interpreted: FACS-sorted CD8+CD4-CCR7+CD45RA+ naive T cells. Receptors originate from a human donor in good health. Some libraries in this study had Jurkat cell RNA spiked in.

This clonotype was counted a few times. Possible read error: a much larger clone is one base away. V and J are TRBV7-9 and TRBJ1-4; TRBD1 is a possible D gene (6 bases). The CDR3 spans 14 residues. V was shortened by 5 bases and J by 6 bases, with 13 bases between the two germline ends. Germline V gene data show CDR1 as SEHNR and CDR2 as FQNEAQ (reference sequence). CDR3 in DNA: TGTGCCAGCAGCAGGGACACTTCTGATGAAAAACTGTTTTTT. Residues: CASSRDTSDEKLFF. Looking up the rest from reference TRBV7-9 and TRBJ1-4 gives the full variable domain: DTGVSQNPRHKITKRGQNVTFRCDPISEHNRLYWYRQTLGQGPEFLTYFQNEAQLEKSRLLSDRFSAERPKGSFSTLEIQRTEQGDSAMYLCASSRDTSDEKLFFGSGTQLSVL.

There are many counts of this clonotype. The chain links TRBV30 to TRBJ1-1, with D unclear. Germline values: CDR1 GTSNPN, CDR2 SVGIG (reference sequence). CDR3 length: 13 amino acids. The germline V and J ends were trimmed by 3 bases and 6 bases, with 14 bases remaining between them. This CDR3 is CAWSRGDYAEAFF. CDR3 DNA: TGTGCCTGGAGCCGGGGAGATTACGCTGAAGCTTTCTTT.

This clonotype was found many times. V and J are TRBV20-1 and TRBJ2-7, with D possibly being TRBD2 (6 bases). The ends were cut back, 0 bases at V and 3 bases at J, with 12 bases in the middle. Looked up from germline, CDR1 is DFQATT and CDR2 is SNEGSKA (reference sequence). This CDR3 contains 14 residues. CDR3 nucleotides: TGCAGTGCTAGAGAGTCTTGGACTATCTACGAGCAGTACTTC. Protein product: CSARESWTIYEQYF.

CDR3 loop: CASSVGTGASGELFF. In DNA form, the CDR3 reads TGTGCCAGCAGTGTCGGGACAGGGGCATCCGGGGAGCTGTTTTTT. V and J are TRBV12-3 or TRBV12-4 and TRBJ2-2, with 10 bases that match TRBD1. The CDR3 is made up of 15 amino acids. V was pared by 5 bases and J by 6 bases, with 6 bases of the junction left unmatched.

This clonotype appeared many times. The genes are TRBV5-6 and TRBJ2-7; D remains unclear. The CDR3 runs 14 residues. Germline-derived CDR1 and CDR2 are SGHDT and YYEEEE. V was pared by 4 bases and J by 0 bases, with 11 bases between. This CDR3 reads CASSLDISSYEQYF. DNA of the CDR3: TGTGCCAGCAGCCTAGACATCAGCTCCTACGAGCAGTACTTC.

This clonotype was recorded many times. V usage is TRBV10-3 and J usage is TRBJ2-7, with D perhaps matching TRBD1 or TRBD2 (5 bases each). CDR3 length equals 14 residues. The V gene lost 6 bases and the J gene lost 3 bases, with 15 bases spanning the gap. CDR1 is ENHRY, CDR2 SYGVKD, per germline. This CDR3 reads CAIRGDGSIYEQYF. The CDR3 DNA reads as TGTGCCATCAGAGGGGACGGTTCAATCTACGAGCAGTACTTC.

This clonotype was counted many times. CDR3 amino acids: CASSNPGPTSGRDNEQFF. CDR3 bases: TGTGCCAGCAGCAACCCAGGTCCCACTAGCGGGAGGGACAATGAGCAGTTCTTC. The V and J genes are TRBV5-5 and TRBJ2-1, with TRBD2 matching over 13 bases. Germline loops: CDR1 SGHKS, CDR2 YYEKEE (reference sequence). The CDR3 consists of 18 residues. V lost 4 bases and J lost 5; bases outside the gene matches: 12. Together with reference TRBV5-5 and TRBJ2-1, the CDR3 gives the full variable domain: DAGVTQSPTHLIKTRGQQVTLRCSPISGHKSVSWYQQVLGQGPQFIFQYYEKEERGRGNFPDRFSARQFPNYSSELNVNALLLGDSALYLCASSNPGPTSGRDNEQFFGPGTRLTVL.

This clonotype was observed a handful of times. The rearrangement joins TRBV2 to TRBJ2-5, with TRBD2 matching over 10 bases. From germline, CDR1 is SNHLY and CDR2 FYNNEI. V was clipped by 10 bases and J by 2 bases; unmatched bases: 13. This CDR3 has 16 amino acids. The CDR3 nucleotides are TGTGCCACGGCGGGCCCCGGGACTAGCGTACAAGAGACCCAGTACTTC. Its protein is CATAGPGTSVQETQYF.

This clonotype was seen at least ten times. The rearrangement uses TRBV7-2 and TRBJ2-1, with 13 bases lining up with TRBD2. The germline V gene encodes CDR1 SGHTA and CDR2 FQGNSA. The CDR3 covers 19 residues. Trimming cost V 4 bases and J 3 bases; bases outside gene matches: 12. The DNA for the CDR3 is TGTGCCAGCAGCTCCGGGACTAGCGGGGTCCTCAGGGACTACAATGAGCAGTTCTTC. Its protein product is CASSSGTSGVLRDYNEQFF.

This clonotype was recorded at least ten times. V and J are TRBV3-1 and TRBJ2-7; no firm D call. The germline gives CDR1 LGHDT, CDR2 YNNKEL (reference sequence). This CDR3 contains 15 residues. The V and J ends lost 0 bases and 3 bases respectively, with 12 bases between them. The CDR3 DNA reads TGTGCCAGCAGCCAAGAAGTAGCAGCGCTCTACGAGCAGTACTTC. Translated, it gives CASSQEVAALYEQYF.